This is a list of T cell receptor beta chains from one sample in a study of cytomegalovirus exposure and HLA in healthy donors. Sequenced by immunoSEQ multiplex PCR; TCRdb stores in-frame clones only, minus some. The sample gives under 50,000 clones, 93% of which show up once; around 2.1% is in the top ten. Sequenced sample: PBMCs. The receptor set was obtained from a woman aged 18-35 years in good health and CMV-seronegative. The CDR3 runs from the conserved cysteine through the conserved F or W. A D gene is named only where the DNA matches it firmly. Clone size is stated in some rows and not others, as once, few, many or a class when expanded.

CDR3: CASSETGDSGNTIYF; DNA: TGTGCCAGCAGTGAAACAGGGGACTCTGGAAACACCATATATTTT; J: TRBJ1-3; size: -; D: TRBD1; V: TRBV6-1
CDR3: CSVDLGLAGDYNEQFF; DNA: TGCAGCGTTGACCTAGGACTAGCGGGAGACTACAATGAGCAGTTCTTC; J: TRBJ2-1; size: -; D: TRBD2; V: TRBV29-1
CDR3: CASSLAGGQETQYF; DNA: TGTGCCAGCAGCTTAGCGGGGGGGCAAGAGACCCAGTACTTC; J: TRBJ2-5; size: -; D: TRBD2; V: TRBV11-2
CDR3: CASSLAGETQYF; DNA: TGCGCCAGCAGCTTGGCCGGAGAGACCCAGTACTTC; J: TRBJ2-5; size: -; D: -; V: TRBV5-1
CDR3: CASSPPTGQGETQYF; DNA: TGTGCCAGCTCACCACCTACAGGGCAGGGGGAGACCCAGTACTTC; J: TRBJ2-5; size: -; D: -; V: TRBV18
CDR3: CASGTSGENTGELFF; DNA: TGTGCCAGCGGGACTAGCGGGGAGAACACCGGGGAGCTGTTTTTT; J: TRBJ2-2; size: few; D: TRBD2; V: TRBV4-2
CDR3: CATSRGSSGAIEQYF; DNA: TGTGCCACCAGCAGAGGTTCTAGCGGGGCGATCGAGCAGTACTTC; J: TRBJ2-7; size: -; D: TRBD2; V: TRBV15
CDR3: CASSLSGVGGYTF; DNA: TGTGCCAGCAGCTTATCAGGGGTCGGGGGCTACACCTTC; J: TRBJ1-2; size: once; D: -; V: TRBV7-2
CDR3: CASTIGLAGEDTQYF; DNA: TGTGCCAGCACCATAGGACTAGCGGGAGAAGATACGCAGTATTTT; J: TRBJ2-3; size: -; D: TRBD2; V: TRBV6-1
CDR3: CASSPGQAGHEQYF; DNA: TGTGCCAGCAGTCCCGGACAGGCGGGGCACGAGCAGTACTTC; J: TRBJ2-7; size: once; D: -; V: TRBV28
CDR3: CASGRAGNYGYTF; DNA: TGTGCCAGTGGGAGGGCGGGCAACTATGGCTACACCTTC; J: TRBJ1-2; size: once; D: -; V: TRBV7-9
CDR3: CASSYQTGLSEKLFF; DNA: TGTGCCAGCAGCTATCAGACAGGGCTAAGTGAAAAACTGTTTTTT; J: TRBJ1-4; size: -; D: TRBD1; V: TRBV7-8